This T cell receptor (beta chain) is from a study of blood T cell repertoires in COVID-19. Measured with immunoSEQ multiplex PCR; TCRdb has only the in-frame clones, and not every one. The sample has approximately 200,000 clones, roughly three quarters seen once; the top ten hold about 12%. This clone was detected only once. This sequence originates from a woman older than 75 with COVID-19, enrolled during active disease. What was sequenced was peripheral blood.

The DNA of the CDR3 is TGTGCCAGCAGCCCTGCTGACAATTACAATGAGCAGTTCTTC. It encodes CASSPADNYNEQFF. V is TRBV9 and J is TRBJ2-1; D ambiguous. The V end lost 4 bases, the J end lost 4 bases, and 12 bases lay between the germline ends. CDR3 length: 14 amino acids. In germline, CDR1 is SGDLS, CDR2 YYNGEE.